Shown below are 30 T cell receptor beta chains from a single sample sequenced in a study of cytomegalovirus exposure and HLA in healthy donors. Primers for the PCR totalled 60 Vbeta and 13 Jbeta. Data came from immunoSEQ multiplex PCR; TCRdb stores just in-frame clones and leaves some out. This sample has 110,000 to 150,000 clones, with 8.5% to 10% found just once. Material: PBMCs. The receptors were sampled from a man between 50 and 59 years old in good health and CMV-seronegative.

The CDR3 DNA is TGTGCCAGCAGTTCCATCATGAACACTGAAGCTTTCTTT. Its translation: CASSSIMNTEAFF. J is TRBJ1-1 and V is TRBV2; D uncertain. Between the trimmed V and J ends, which lost 5 bases and 0 bases, there was a span of 7 bases. Germline V gene sequence: CDR1 SNHLY, CDR2 FYNNEI. CDR3 length: 13 amino acids. The variable domain in full, completed from reference TRBV2 and TRBJ1-1, reads EPEVTQTPSHQVTQMGQEVILRCVPISNHLYFYWYRQILGQKVEFLVSFYNNEISEKSEIFDDQFSVERPDGSNFTLKIRSTKLEDSAMYFCASSSIMNTEAFFGQGTRLTVV.

The chain joins TRBV20-1 to TRBJ1-1; D not resolved. CDR3 length: 11 residues. Looked up from germline, CDR1 is DFQATT and CDR2 is SNEGSKA (reference sequence). V was cut by 7 bases and J by 1 base, with 7 bases left in between. CDR3 loop: CSVWQNTEAFF. In nucleotides, the CDR3 is TGCAGTGTCTGGCAGAACACTGAAGCTTTCTTT.

The V gene is TRBV27, the J gene TRBJ2-7; 7 nucleotides line up with TRBD2. V was clipped by 4 bases and J by 2 bases; unmatched bases: 5. CDR1 and CDR2 (germline): MNHEY, SMNVEV (reference sequence). This CDR3 has 14 amino acids. CDR3 loop: CASSSGLTPYEQYF. Written as DNA, the CDR3 is TGTGCCAGCAGTTCGGGACTAACCCCCTACGAGCAGTACTTC.

The CDR3 DNA reads as TGTGCCAGCAGCTCCTCCACTGCTGGCTACACCTTC. Residues: CASSSSTAGYTF. V is TRBV7-2 and J is TRBJ1-2, with D hard to call. This CDR3 has 12 amino acids. V shed 4 bases and J shed 7 bases, with 10 bases lying between them. Germline CDR1 reads SGHTA; CDR2 reads FQGNSA.

The V gene is TRBV6-1, the J gene TRBJ1-1; weak D call: TRBD1 (6 bases). The CDR3 is 15 amino acids. V lost 1 base, J lost 4 bases, and 13 bases lay in between. Germline V CDR1 and CDR2: MNHNS, SASEGT. The chain's CDR3 is CASSEVAGEGTEAFF. The CDR3 DNA reads as TGTGCCAGCAGTGAAGTGGCAGGGGAGGGCACTGAAGCTTTCTTT.

V gene TRBV27 combines with J gene TRBJ2-2; D possibly corresponds to TRBD2 (6 bases). Germline V gene sequence: CDR1 MNHEY, CDR2 SMNVEV (reference sequence). The CDR3 runs to 14 residues. Trimming pared 4 bases from V and 4 bases from J, leaving 10 bases between. The CDR3 spells CASSSRGPTGELFF. CDR3 bases: TGTGCCAGCAGTTCGCGGGGCCCCACCGGGGAGCTGTTTTTT.

Points on this clone: This same CDR3 is encoded by further DNA sequences in the sample. The genes are TRBV5-1 and TRBJ2-7; TRBD1 matches at 9 bases. In germline, CDR1 is SGHRS, CDR2 YFSETQ. J gave up 5 bases and V 7 bases, and 13 bases lay outside the gene matches. CDR3 length equals 15 residues. The CDR3 DNA reads as TGCGCCAGCTCCGAGGCCGGGACAGGGACCAACGAGCAGTACTTC. It encodes CASSEAGTGTNEQYF.

In this sample, this clone turned up a few times. The rearrangement joins TRBV19 to TRBJ1-2, with 8 nucleotides matching TRBD1. Germline V lookup: CDR1 LNHDA, CDR2 SQIVND (reference sequence). The CDR3 totals 13 residues. The J segment lost 4 bases and the V segment lost 7 bases, leaving 5 bases of the junction unmatched. Written as DNA, the CDR3 is TGTGCCAGTACTCCAGGGGGCTCCTATGGCTACACCTTC. As protein: CASTPGGSYGYTF.

This clone was detected a few times. The chain is built from TRBV30 and TRBJ2-1; 7 bases are shared with TRBD2. The V segment lost 2 bases and the J segment 3 bases; nucleotides outside the gene matches: 16. Germline V lookup: CDR1 GTSNPN, CDR2 SVGIG (reference sequence). This CDR3 has 18 residues. The CDR3 region is CAWSKGTLRASGYNEQFF. As DNA, the CDR3 is TGTGCCTGGAGTAAGGGAACACTTAGGGCTAGCGGCTACAATGAGCAGTTCTTC.

V is TRBV4-1 and J is TRBJ1-2, with a tentative D call TRBD1 (5 bases). Germline values: CDR1 MGHRA, CDR2 YSYEKL. V was clipped by 0 bases and J by 9 bases, with 11 bases between them. The CDR3 covers 13 residues. Written as DNA, the CDR3 is TGCGCCAGCAGCCAAGAGGGCAGGGATCGCTACACCTTC. Residues: CASSQEGRDRYTF.

This clone was counted a few times. This chain joins TRBV29-1 and TRBJ2-7; no reliable D call. CDR1 and CDR2 (germline): SQVTM, ANQGSEA. CDR3 length equals 12 residues. The germline V and J ends were trimmed by 6 bases and 2 bases, with 11 bases remaining between them. The CDR3 coding sequence is TGCAGCGTGCTAGGAAACACCTACGAGCAGTACTTC. Protein product: CSVLGNTYEQYF.

This chain links TRBV6-5 with TRBJ2-7; no reliable D call. The CDR3 runs to 15 residues. CDR1 is MNHEY, CDR2 SVGAGI, per germline. V was pared by 10 bases and J by 0 bases, with 19 bases between. The CDR3 spells CATRRLEYYSYEQYF. The CDR3 nucleotides read TGTGCCACCAGACGACTGGAATATTACTCCTACGAGCAGTACTTC.

This clone was found a few times. V and J are TRBV19 and TRBJ1-1; tentative D call: TRBD1 (6 bases). Trimming shortened V by 7 bases and J by 1 base, and 13 bases separated the two germline ends. This CDR3 contains 14 residues. CDR1 and CDR2 (germline): LNHDA, SQIVND (reference sequence). DNA of the CDR3: TGTGCCAGTAAGAACAGGGCCACGAACACTGAAGCTTTCTTT. Its translation: CASKNRATNTEAFF.

This clone was counted between two and nine times. The genes are TRBV9 and TRBJ2-7; 13 bases agree with TRBD2. With 4 bases clipped from V and 3 bases from J, the junction kept 16 bases outside the gene matches. Germline loops: CDR1 SGDLS, CDR2 YYNGEE. The CDR3 is made up of 19 amino acids. CDR3 bases: TGTGCCAGCAGCTCCAGATCCGGGACTAGCGGGGAGGGGAACTACGAGCAGTACTTC. Translating it yields CASSSRSGTSGEGNYEQYF.

The J gene is TRBJ2-1, the V gene TRBV5-4; weak D call: TRBD1 (5 bases). This CDR3 is built from 15 residues. V was shortened by 1 base and J by 5 bases, with 13 bases between the two germline ends. Germline V gene lookup returns CDR1 SGHNT and CDR2 YYREEE (reference sequence). CDR3 nucleotides: TGTGCCAGCAGCTTGAGGCAGGGTAACCACAATGAGCAGTTCTTC. Encoded protein: CASSLRQGNHNEQFF.

This chain uses TRBV10-1 with TRBJ1-1; 8 bases match TRBD1. CDR3 size: 14 residues. The germline gives CDR1 WNHNN, CDR2 SYGVQD (reference sequence). Trimming removed 2 bases from V and 5 bases from J; junction bases left unmatched: 4. The CDR3 here is CASSETGGGTEAFF. CDR3 coding DNA: TGCGCCAGCAGTGAGACAGGGGGAGGAACTGAAGCTTTCTTT.

A few counts support this clone. The V and J genes are TRBV6-4 and TRBJ2-1, with 8 positions matching TRBD2. Germline V gene sequence: CDR1 MRHNA, CDR2 SNTAGT. Germline trimming cut 3 bases from V and 2 bases from J; bases unmatched to any gene: 3. The length of the CDR3 is 15 residues. CDR3 residues: CASSEAGGTYNEQFF. In DNA form, the CDR3 reads TGTGCCAGCAGTGAGGCGGGAGGCACCTACAATGAGCAGTTCTTC.

This chain connects TRBV28 to TRBJ2-7; a possible D gene is TRBD2 (5 bases). The CDR3 covers 12 residues. Trimming took 8 bases from V and 5 from J, leaving 13 bases between them. The V gene's germline CDR1 is MDHEN and CDR2 SYDVKM. CDR3: CASGSGIHEQYF. CDR3 DNA: TGTGCCAGCGGGTCCGGGATTCACGAGCAGTACTTC.

The chain employs TRBV30 and TRBJ1-2, with D uncertain. The CDR3 spans 14 residues. Germline CDR1 reads GTSNPN; CDR2 reads SVGIG (reference sequence). V lost 6 bases and J 8 bases, leaving 22 bases between the germline ends. Written as DNA, the CDR3 is TGTGCCTGCTCCCCGAGCCTCGAGCTGCAAGGCTACACCTTC. Encoded protein: CACSPSLELQGYTF.

This clone was picked up a small number of times. V gene TRBV5-1 combines with J gene TRBJ2-3; 7 bases map to TRBD2. Germline CDR1 SGHRS, CDR2 YFSETQ. The CDR3 is 19 amino acids. The ends lost 0 bases at V and 0 bases at J; junction bases unmatched: 13. The CDR3 protein is CASSLVGWSSGSSTDTQYF. CDR3 nucleotides: TGCGCCAGCAGCTTGGTCGGGTGGTCTAGCGGTTCTAGCACAGATACGCAGTATTTT.

This rearrangement joins TRBV18 to TRBJ1-2, with unresolved D. The germline CDR1 and CDR2 sequences are KGHSH and LQKENI. The CDR3 spans 14 residues. Trimming shortened V by 5 bases and J by 2 bases, and 12 bases separated the two germline ends. Written as DNA, the CDR3 is TGTGCCAGCTCATCCCTGACTGAGAACTATGGCTACACCTTC. This translates into CASSSLTENYGYTF.

The chain combines TRBV29-1 with TRBJ2-1, with 9 bases that match TRBD2. J lost 4 bases, V lost 2 bases, and 12 bases had no gene match. CDR3 length equals 17 residues. Germline CDR1 and CDR2: SQVTM and ANQGSEA. CDR3 bases: TGCAGCGTTGAACCGGCCGGTCTAGCGGGAAGTTACAATGAGCAGTTCTTC. The encoded protein is CSVEPAGLAGSYNEQFF.

This clone was picked up a small number of times. This chain uses TRBV2 with TRBJ1-2; 7 bases line up with TRBD1. In germline, CDR1 is SNHLY, CDR2 FYNNEI. The length of the CDR3 is 15 residues. J lost 5 bases, V lost 1 base, and 7 bases had no gene match. Here the CDR3 DNA reads TGTGCCAGCAGTGAAGAGTCCGGGACAGTGTATGGCTACACCTTC. Translating it yields CASSEESGTVYGYTF.

This clone appeared a few times. CDR3 residues: CASSYTSGRRTGELFF. The CDR3 DNA follows: TGTGCCAGCAGTTACACTAGCGGGAGACGAACCGGGGAGCTGTTTTTT. This chain uses TRBV6-6 with TRBJ2-2; 11 bases line up with TRBD2. Trimming took 2 bases from V and 5 from J; bases not matched to a gene: 4. The CDR3 has 16 residues. Germline assignment: CDR1 MNHNY and CDR2 SVGAGI (reference sequence).

The chain has TRBV4-2 and TRBJ2-1; maybe TRBD2 (6 bases). V dropped 4 bases and J dropped 0 bases, with 13 bases sitting between them. The length of the CDR3 is 16 residues. From germline, CDR1 is LGHNA and CDR2 YNFKEQ. CDR3 amino acids: CASSLSLASSYNEQFF. Here the CDR3 DNA reads TGTGCCAGCAGCCTATCCCTAGCGAGCTCCTACAATGAGCAGTTCTTC.

The chain uses TRBV6-1 and TRBJ2-3; the match to TRBD2 covers 8 bases. J gave up 6 bases and V 4 bases, and 12 bases lay outside the gene matches. CDR1 is MNHNS, CDR2 SASEGT, per germline. This CDR3 has 16 residues. This CDR3 is CASSASGRRPLDTQYF. As DNA, the CDR3 is TGTGCCAGCAGTGCTAGCGGGCGGCGACCCTTGGATACGCAGTATTTT.

The chain combines TRBV7-3 with TRBJ2-1; 10 bases fit TRBD2. V shed 5 bases and J 9 bases; nucleotides not matched to a gene: 7. The CDR3 extends over 14 amino acids. Per germline, CDR1 SGHTA and CDR2 FQGTGA. CDR3 sequence (DNA): TGTGCCAGCAGCCCGAGGACTAGCGGTTTTGAGCAGTTCTTC. Translating gives CASSPRTSGFEQFF. The complete variable domain, with remaining parts taken from reference TRBV7-3 and TRBJ2-1, reads GAGVSQTPSNKVTEKGKYVELRCDPISGHTALYWYRQSLGQGPEFLIYFQGTGAADDSGLPNDRFFAVRPEGSVSTLKIQRTERGDSAVYLCASSPRTSGFEQFFGPGTRLTVL.

This clone was seen only a few times. The J gene is TRBJ1-2, the V gene TRBV29-1; no reliable D call. CDR1 and CDR2 (germline): SQVTM, ANQGSEA. The CDR3 is 12 amino acids. V dropped 7 bases and J dropped 4 bases, with 13 bases sitting between them. CDR3 in DNA: TGCAGCGGATCCGTTGGGAGCTATGGCTACACCTTC. Encoded protein: CSGSVGSYGYTF.

The chain combines TRBV2 with TRBJ2-3; TRBD2 might be the D (6 bases). Trimming took off 10 bases at V and 0 bases at J, with 14 bases between the two ends. Germline CDR1 SNHLY, CDR2 FYNNEI. The CDR3 totals 14 residues. CDR3 nucleotides: TGTGCCACGGCCCCCGGGACTAGCACAGATACGCAGTATTTT. Protein: CATAPGTSTDTQYF.

The CDR3 coding sequence is TGTGCCAGCAGTGAAGTGGGGGCGGACTATGGCTACACCTTC. This encodes CASSEVGADYGYTF. The rearrangement uses TRBV6-1 and TRBJ1-2, with D perhaps matching TRBD1 (6 bases). With 1 base removed from V and 3 bases from J, the gap between germline ends came to 9 bases. Germline V CDR1 and CDR2: MNHNS, SASEGT. This CDR3 contains 14 residues.